A selection of T cell receptor beta chains follows, all from one sample in a study of OX40 agonist ivuxolimab in advanced cancers. Assay used: immunoSEQ multiplex PCR; TCRdb lists only in-frame clones, some missing. The sample lists some 95,000 clones, just over 90% occurring once. The starting material was CD4+ or CD8+ T cells sorted from blood, obtained in a trial of the OX40 agonist ivuxolimab. The receptors derive from an adult with an advanced solid tumor such as melanoma, head and neck, liver or kidney cancer. CDR3s include the opening cysteine and the closing phenylalanine or tryptophan. D genes are given only for firm matches. A clone size is listed for some rows: how often the clone was seen (once, few, many), or a class if it is expanded.

clone_size | j_call | v_call | d_call | cdr3_aa | cdr3_nt
. | TRBJ1-2 | TRBV5-5 | . | CASSQSGDRYGYTF | TGTGCCAGCAGCCAAAGCGGGGATCGGTATGGCTACACCTTC
. | TRBJ1-1 | TRBV5-4 | . | CASSLAGGLDVAEAFF | TGTGCCAGCAGCTTGGCCGGGGGACTGGATGTGGCTGAAGCTTTCTTT
once | TRBJ2-2 | TRBV12-5 | TRBD1 | CASGLGGQGRSLELFF | TGTGCTAGTGGTTTGGGAGGACAGGGTAGATCCCTGGAGCTGTTTTTT
. | TRBJ2-7 | TRBV6-5 | TRBD2 | CASREAGIYEQYF | TGTGCCAGCAGGGAAGCGGGGATCTACGAGCAGTACTTC
once | TRBJ2-1 | TRBV7-9 | TRBD2 | CASSQLPSGGLGEQFF | TGTGCCAGCAGCCAACTTCCCAGCGGGGGGTTGGGTGAGCAGTTCTTC
. | TRBJ2-7 | TRBV6-1 | TRBD2 | CASRALASPYEQYF | TGTGCCAGCAGGGCACTAGCGTCCCCCTACGAGCAGTACTTC
. | TRBJ2-1 | TRBV6-7 | TRBD2 | CASSSGTSGMNNEQFF | TGTGCCAGCAGCTCCGGGACTAGCGGGATGAACAATGAGCAGTTCTTC
. | TRBJ1-1 | TRBV6-5 | . | CASVSNTEAFF | TGTGCCAGCGTGTCGAACACTGAAGCTTTCTTT
. | TRBJ2-3 | TRBV7-2 | . | CASSLQAETDTQYF | TGTGCCAGCAGCTTACAAGCGGAGACAGATACGCAGTATTTT
. | TRBJ2-1 | TRBV6-1 | TRBD2 | CASSVGAGGPNEQFF | TGTGCCAGCAGTGTAGGAGCGGGAGGGCCGAATGAGCAGTTCTTC
. | TRBJ1-2 | TRBV4-2 | . | CASSQIHSDLNYGYTF | TGTGCCAGCAGCCAGATTCACAGTGACCTTAACTATGGCTACACCTTC
. | TRBJ2-3 | TRBV2 | TRBD2 | CASGGGTQYF | TGTGCCAGCGGGGGGGGTACGCAGTATTTT
. | TRBJ1-4 | TRBV5-1 | . | CASSLGAVQGGKLFF | TGCGCCAGCAGCTTGGGGGCGGTGCAAGGAGGAAAACTGTTTTTT
. | TRBJ2-6 | TRBV7-2 | . | CASSLTFWVSGANVLTF | TGTGCCAGCAGCTTAACCTTTTGGGTATCTGGGGCCAACGTCCTGACTTTC
. | TRBJ2-3 | TRBV18 | . | CASSPEDTQYF | TGTGCCAGCTCACCAGAGGATACGCAGTATTTT
. | TRBJ2-5 | TRBV13 | TRBD1 | CASSLSRGQGETQYF | TGTGCCAGCAGCTTGAGCAGGGGGCAAGGAGAGACCCAGTACTTC
once | TRBJ1-2 | TRBV6-6 | . | CASSSRLTENYGYTF | TGTGCCAGCAGCTCAAGGTTGACAGAAAACTATGGCTACACCTTC
. | TRBJ2-5 | TRBV5-1 | TRBD2 | CASSPLSRGGIGETQYF | TGCGCCAGCAGCCCCCTGAGTCGGGGGGGCATCGGTGAGACCCAGTACTTC
. | TRBJ2-5 | TRBV5-1 | . | CASSLVPTEETQYF | TGCGCCAGCAGCTTGGTTCCAACTGAAGAGACCCAGTACTTC
. | TRBJ2-3 | TRBV5-8 | TRBD1 | CASSSQGASTDTQYF | TGTGCCAGCAGCTCCCAGGGGGCTAGCACAGATACGCAGTATTTT
. | TRBJ1-2 | TRBV25-1 | . | CASSEGNYGYTF | TGTGCCAGCAGTGAAGGGAACTATGGCTACACCTTC
. | TRBJ2-6 | TRBV7-6 | . | CASSPEGGTGANVLTF | TGTGCCAGCAGCCCGGAGGGGGGAACAGGGGCCAACGTCCTGACTTTC
. | TRBJ2-3 | TRBV10-3 | TRBD2 | CAITTSATDTQYF | TGTGCCATCACCACTAGCGCCACAGATACGCAGTATTTT
. | TRBJ1-6 | TRBV2 | . | CASTSTGVNSPLHF | TGTGCCAGCACCTCGACTGGAGTTAATTCACCCCTCCACTTT
. | TRBJ1-2 | TRBV25-1 | . | CASSEDSVYGYTF | TGTGCCAGCAGTGAGGACAGCGTATATGGCTACACCTTC
. | TRBJ2-3 | TRBV6-5 | . | CASSYPSSRDTQYF | TGTGCCAGCAGTTACCCGTCTAGCCGCGATACGCAGTATTTT
few | TRBJ1-1 | TRBV10-2 | . | CASSELFRGTEAFF | TGCGCCAGCAGTGAGTTATTTCGGGGTACTGAAGCTTTCTTT
. | TRBJ2-5 | TRBV30 | . | CAWSGQAQETQYF | TGTGCCTGGAGTGGGCAGGCCCAAGAGACCCAGTACTTC
. | TRBJ2-3 | TRBV21-1 | . | CASRPGLGDTQYF | TGTGCCAGCAGACCAGGGCTCGGAGATACGCAGTATTTT
. | TRBJ2-6 | TRBV6-1 | TRBD2 | CASSDRVSGAVGANVLTF | TGTGCCAGCAGTGACCGGGTTAGCGGGGCGGTAGGGGCCAACGTCCTGACTTTC
. | TRBJ1-1 | TRBV13 | TRBD1 | CASSRANDRGGTEAFF | TGTGCCAGCAGCAGAGCCAACGACAGGGGGGGCACTGAAGCTTTCTTT
few | TRBJ1-5 | TRBV2 | TRBD1 | CASSGQGREQPQHF | TGTGCCAGCAGTGGACAGGGGAGGGAACAGCCCCAGCATTTT
. | TRBJ1-2 | TRBV30 | . | CAWSVLAGNHYGYTF | TGTGCCTGGAGTGTACTGGCAGGGAATCACTATGGCTACACCTTC
few | TRBJ1-6 | TRBV6-5 | . | CASNRAQGNSPLHF | TGTGCCAGCAACCGTGCCCAGGGGAATTCACCCCTCCACTTT
. | TRBJ2-5 | TRBV9 | TRBD1 | CASSVGQGRGETQYF | TGTGCCAGCAGCGTAGGACAGGGGCGGGGAGAGACCCAGTACTTC
. | TRBJ2-4 | TRBV19 | . | CASSTATNIQYF | TGTGCCAGTAGTACCGCCACAAACATTCAGTACTTC
. | TRBJ1-4 | TRBV19 | TRBD1 | CASSIVQGAQEKLFF | TGTGCCAGTAGTATAGTACAGGGGGCTCAGGAAAAACTGTTTTTT
. | TRBJ1-1 | TRBV9 | . | CASSVALNTEAFF | TGTGCCAGCAGCGTAGCCTTGAACACTGAAGCTTTCTTT
. | TRBJ2-3 | TRBV9 | . | CASSVGSRTSSTDTQYF | TGTGCCAGCAGCGTAGGGTCAAGGACGTCTAGCACAGATACGCAGTATTTT
. | TRBJ2-7 | TRBV5-4 | TRBD2 | CASSFSPLAGAREQYF | TGTGCCAGCAGCTTCTCTCCGCTAGCGGGAGCGCGGGAGCAGTACTTC
. | TRBJ2-1 | TRBV29-1 | TRBD2 | CSVGGGTSSREQFF | TGCAGCGTTGGGGGAGGGACTAGTTCACGCGAGCAGTTCTTC
few | TRBJ2-4 | TRBV14 | . | CASSQDRQEGLIQYF | TGTGCCAGCAGCCAAGACCGGCAAGAGGGTCTCATTCAGTACTTC
. | TRBJ2-1 | TRBV18 | . | CASSPSRATFNEQFF | TGTGCCAGCTCACCTTCTAGGGCTACGTTCAATGAGCAGTTCTTC
. | TRBJ2-3 | TRBV7-3 | . | CASSLTGPDTQYF | TGTGCCAGCAGCTTAACGGGCCCAGATACGCAGTATTTT
. | TRBJ2-3 | TRBV11-2 | . | CASSLDQGHTDTQYF | TGTGCCAGCAGCTTAGATCAGGGCCACACAGATACGCAGTATTTT
. | TRBJ2-3 | TRBV9 | TRBD2 | CASSVVAGSTDTQYF | TGTGCCAGCAGCGTAGTAGCGGGAAGCACAGATACGCAGTATTTT
. | TRBJ2-3 | TRBV4-2 | TRBD2 | CASSQESSGGTTDTQYF | TGTGCCAGCAGCCAAGAGTCTAGCGGGGGGACCACAGATACGCAGTATTTT
. | TRBJ2-1 | TRBV7-3 | . | CASSFNHEEQFF | TGTGCCAGCAGCTTCAATCATGAGGAGCAGTTCTTC
. | TRBJ2-1 | TRBV6-1 | TRBD1 | CASSEGPGQGYNEQFF | TGTGCCAGCAGCGAAGGACCGGGACAGGGCTACAATGAGCAGTTCTTC
once | TRBJ2-3 | TRBV6-5 | . | CASSYETTPTTDTQYF | TGTGCCAGCAGTTACGAGACTACCCCGACCACAGATACGCAGTATTTT
. | TRBJ1-1 | TRBV11-2 | . | CASSLSSAEAFF | TGTGCCAGCAGCTTATCTTCCGCTGAAGCTTTCTTT
. | TRBJ1-4 | TRBV6-1 | TRBD1 | CASSRTGNEKLFF | TGTGCCAGCAGTCGGACAGGGAATGAAAAACTGTTTTTT
. | TRBJ1-2 | TRBV19 | . | CASTLRTPAGAKYYGYTF | TGTGCCAGTACCTTAAGGACCCCAGCCGGGGCGAAATACTATGGCTACACCTTC
once | TRBJ2-1 | TRBV7-9 | . | CASSLAASFYEQFF | TGTGCCAGCAGCTTAGCGGCGAGTTTCTATGAGCAGTTCTTC
. | TRBJ1-2 | TRBV11-2 | . | CASSFGQGRGYTF | TGTGCCAGCAGCTTTGGTCAGGGCCGGGGCTACACCTTC